This T cell receptor (beta chain) appears in the sequencing data of a study of beta chain features in type 1 diabetes listed by TCRdb under 2018. Some background on the complete study: Patients and healthy donors did not differ in mean age, gender distribution, total cell number or subset yield. Regulatory and stem cell-like memory subsets were isolated from only 8 patients and roughly eight healthy donors, whereas naive and central memory subsets came from all 30 or so donors. A total of 100 million to 140 million sorted cells were examined across all samples, and the number of cells per subset was strongly correlated with RNA yield. The study compared TCRB repertoires of sorted circulating CD4+ T cell subsets between recently diagnosed type 1 diabetes patients and matched healthy donors.

Study-level results and caveats: Type 1 diabetes patients showed a moderate but significant shortening of TCRB CDR3 length in all four CD4+ subsets. The naive, central memory and regulatory TCRB repertoires appeared to resemble one another more closely among patients than among healthy donors. PCR may preferentially amplify shorter templates, but because patient and control samples were amplified and corrected together, any resulting skew would affect both groups equally. HLA sub-analyses involved small numbers of individuals, so any influence of HLA type on TCRB rearrangement remained unresolved. At VDJ recombination sites, type 1 diabetes patients had fewer insertions and more deleted nucleotides, which implies abnormalities in thymic rearrangement. Because cDNA rather than genomic DNA was sequenced, highly expressing activated cells could have been over-represented, although no difference in activation and CD3 levels was found between groups.

On this clone itself: Its antigen has not been determined. Nothing much larger sits one base from this clone, and base qualities are not available.

Its CDR3 holds 11 amino acids, cysteine through phenylalanine. Only CDR3 DNA is held: 33 bases, read in frame from base 1. Deletion took 8 bases off V and 6 bases off J, with a span of 11 bases between the germline ends. For CDR1 and CDR2, the germline V gene lists MNHEY and SVGAGI. The High Capacity cDNA Reverse Transcription Kit was used to reverse transcribe all of the isolated RNA, meaning that expressed TCRB transcripts were what got sequenced. Naive, central memory and regulatory T cell samples underwent deep immunoSEQ sequencing, averaging around 3.9 million total reads per sample. Sorted cells were lysed in RLT buffer and RNA was extracted with DNase-treated RNeasy Micro or Mini kits, depending on cell number. To prevent cross-contamination, every cell subset was processed on its own, while patient and healthy donor samples were processed together. Using the immunoSEQ multiplex PCR, TCRB sequences were amplified from cDNA into 87-bp fragments spanning the CDR3 region. The amplicons were sequenced using the Illumina HiSeq platform. Concerning the study's data processing: Synthetic template baselines were used to correct PCR bias computationally, reads within Hamming distance 2 were collapsed together, and singletons that could not be merged were discarded. Reads were aligned to IMGT to assign V, D and J genes, CDR3 length, and insertions or deletions at six rearrangement sites. Clonotype counts were normalized to sorted cell number within each subset before computing true diversity and Gini coefficients with the tcR R package. Repertoire sharing was quantified using the overlap coefficient calculated on TCRB nucleotide sequences. TCRdb's version of the immuneACCESS table is confined to in-frame rearrangements and falls short of the full clone set. An unresolved V gene accounts for under half of the shortfall where checked; the remainder is of unknown origin. That table furnishes V, J and clone size, whereas the DNA furnished D and trimming. For this sample the table gives under 300,000 clones, of which 27% were detected only once. Of the sample, 3.5% to 4.5% falls within the top ten clones.

A single peripheral blood draw of around 0.11 L on average was collected from each donor into heparinised tubes. Using a panel that included CD45RO, CCR7, CD25, CD127, CD95 and CD27, naive, central memory, regulatory and stem cell-like memory CD4+ T cells were sorted on a BD FACSAria II. Purity was above 95% for every sorted population. PBMCs were isolated right away by Lymphoprep density gradient centrifugation and were stained directly, without culture. To minimize batch effects, samples were stained and sorted in pairs, one healthy donor with one patient per experiment. The rearranged chain carries TRBV6-5 and TRBJ2-7; the best D guess is TRBD2, with 6 bases matching. Sequenced input: central memory CD4+ T cells from blood. This sequence was found in a man aged 25-40 years in good health. CDR3 protein: CASRRDVEQYF. The DNA is as follows: TGTGCCAGCCGGCGGGATGTCGAGCAGTACTTC.